This TCR beta chain was identified during a study of blood T cell repertoires in COVID-19. Study at large: From the United States, Italy and Spain came samples of acute and convalescent COVID-19. In each case, the material was cDNA or gDNA derived from T cells, B-cell-depleted T cells, or PBMCs.

This clone was seen more than once but under ten times. CDR1 LNHDA and CDR2 SQIVND come from the germline V gene (reference sequence). There are 16 residues in the CDR3. Trimming took off 7 bases at V and 5 bases at J, with 21 bases between the two ends. Sequenced by immunoSEQ multiplex PCR; TCRdb stores in-frame clones only, minus some. Found here are 50,000 or so clones, 75% to 85% of them singletons; the top ten hold around 17%. The sequenced material came from peripheral blood. The receptor was isolated from a man aged 35 to 55 with acute or convalescent COVID-19. The rearrangement uses TRBV19 and TRBJ2-1; D perhaps matches TRBD2 (6 bases). This CDR3 is CASTPLGGGNDNEQFF. CDR3 coding DNA: TGTGCCAGTACCCCACTGGGTGGCGGGAACGACAATGAGCAGTTCTTC.